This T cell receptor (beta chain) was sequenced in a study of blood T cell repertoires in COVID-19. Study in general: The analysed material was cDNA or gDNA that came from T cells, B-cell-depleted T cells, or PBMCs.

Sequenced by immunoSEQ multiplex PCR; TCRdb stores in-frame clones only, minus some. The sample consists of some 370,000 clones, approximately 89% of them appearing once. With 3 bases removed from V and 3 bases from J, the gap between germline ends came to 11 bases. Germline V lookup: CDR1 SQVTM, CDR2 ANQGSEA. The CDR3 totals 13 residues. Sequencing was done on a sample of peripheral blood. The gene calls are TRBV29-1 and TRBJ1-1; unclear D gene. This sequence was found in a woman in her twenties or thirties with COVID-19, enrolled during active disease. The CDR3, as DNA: TGCAGCGTTGAGAGGGAGATGGACACTGAAGCTTTCTTT. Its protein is CSVEREMDTEAFF.